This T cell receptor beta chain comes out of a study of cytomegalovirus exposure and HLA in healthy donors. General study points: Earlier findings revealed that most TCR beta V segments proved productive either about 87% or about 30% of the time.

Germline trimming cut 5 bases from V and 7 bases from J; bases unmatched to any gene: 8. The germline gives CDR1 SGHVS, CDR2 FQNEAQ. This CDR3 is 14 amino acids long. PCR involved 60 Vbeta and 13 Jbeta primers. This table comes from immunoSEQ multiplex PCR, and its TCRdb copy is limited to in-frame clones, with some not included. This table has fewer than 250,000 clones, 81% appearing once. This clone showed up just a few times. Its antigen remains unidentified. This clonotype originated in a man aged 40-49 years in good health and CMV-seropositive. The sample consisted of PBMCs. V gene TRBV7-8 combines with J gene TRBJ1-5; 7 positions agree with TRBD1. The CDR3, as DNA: TGTGCCAGCAGCGCCGACAGGGCTGGGCAGCCCCAGCATTTT. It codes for CASSADRAGQPQHF.